Shown below are 4 T cell receptor beta chains from a single sample sequenced in a study of T cells expressing NK-cell markers. TCRdb re-called the 5' RACE reads and catalogs CDR3 proteins one per entry, DNA excluded. The sample shows about 550,000 distinct CDR3 sequences, and approximately 3.6% sits with its ten largest clones. The sample consisted of blood T cells: a sorted CD56 or NKG2C T cell subset, CD4+ or CD8+ T cells, or bulk PBMC T cells (not recorded which). The receptors derive from a man aged 18 to 30 in good health.

The J gene is TRBJ2-3, the V gene TRBV27; without DNA, the TCRdb call of TRBD2 cannot be checked. There are 16 residues in the CDR3. Per the germline V gene, CDR1 is MNHEY and CDR2 is SMNVEV (reference sequence). The CDR3 reads CASSLMGGRTSDTQYF.

This chain links TRBV6-2 or TRBV6-3 with TRBJ1-5; no DNA is available, so the TRBD1 call from TCRdb remains unchecked. CDR1 and CDR2 from the germline V gene are MNHEY and SVGEGT. The CDR3 length is 15 residues. CDR3 protein: CASRTTGGGGQPQHF.

The chain combines TRBV7-2 with TRBJ2-7; TCRdb gives TRBD1 as the D gene, but with no DNA this cannot be confirmed. The CDR3 is made up of 16 amino acids. Germline V gene data show CDR1 as SGHTA and CDR2 as FQGNSA. The CDR3 sequence: CASSSPGQGVAYEQYF.

The rearrangement joins TRBV10-3 to TRBJ2-3; TCRdb indicates TRBD2, and absent DNA this call remains unverified. Germline CDR1 is ENHRY and CDR2 is SYGVKD. CDR3 length equals 14 residues. CDR3 loop: CAILESGTTDTQYF.